These 9 T cell receptor beta chains originate from one sample sequenced in a study of T cells in localized non-small cell lung cancer. Method: immunoSEQ multiplex PCR; TCRdb's copy keeps in-frame clones and lacks some. The repertoire has 300 to 400 clones, around 38% of them found once; the top ten carry about 14%. The sample consisted of normal lung tissue next to the tumor, taken before any cancer treatment. The source of these receptors is a male donor at least 60 years old with stage III lung adenocarcinoma.

The V call is TRBV5-1, the J call TRBJ1-4; no clear D. Germline-derived CDR1 and CDR2 are SGHRS and YFSETQ. The CDR3 has 16 amino acids. The ends were cut back, 4 bases at V and 0 bases at J, with 13 bases in the middle. CDR3 DNA: TGCGCCAGCAGCCCTGACGGACGGCCAACTAATGAAAAACTGTTTTTT. This gives the protein CASSPDGRPTNEKLFF.

This clone was detected only a few times. The rearrangement links TRBV15 to TRBJ2-1, with 13 bases fitting TRBD2. Trimming removed 6 bases from V and 2 bases from J; junction bases left unmatched: 7. The CDR3 is 17 amino acids. Germline CDR1 reads LNHNV; CDR2 reads YYDKDF (reference sequence). CDR3 sequence reads: CATRGLAGVVTYNEQFF. The CDR3 bases are TGTGCCACCAGAGGACTAGCGGGGGTAGTAACCTACAATGAGCAGTTCTTC.

This clone was observed a few times. The V gene is TRBV6-8, the J gene TRBJ2-1; D is uncertain. Trimming removed 5 bases at V and 4 bases at J, with 6 bases between. CDR1 and CDR2 from the germline V gene are MNHGY and SAAAGT. This CDR3 has 12 residues. The DNA of the CDR3 is TGTGCCAGCAGTCCGTTATACAATGAGCAGTTCTTC. Amino acids: CASSPLYNEQFF.

This clone came up a few times. This rearrangement joins TRBV30 to TRBJ2-1, with 7 bases that match TRBD2. Per the germline V gene, CDR1 is GTSNPN and CDR2 is SVGIG (reference sequence). Trimming at V came to 2 bases and at J to 5 bases, leaving 6 bases not matched to a gene. The length of the CDR3 is 14 residues. The CDR3 protein is CAWSPGLPHNEQFF. For the CDR3, the DNA is TGTGCCTGGAGTCCGGGACTACCCCACAATGAGCAGTTCTTC.

The J gene is TRBJ2-1, the V gene TRBV6-8; 9 bases are a match to TRBD2. V trimming: 3 bases; J trimming: 4 bases; junction bases outside the gene matches: 13. The CDR3 covers 18 residues. Germline loops: CDR1 MNHGY, CDR2 SAAAGT. The CDR3 loop reads CASSYSPRSSGAYNEQFF. CDR3 coding DNA: TGTGCCAGCAGTTATTCACCCAGGTCTAGCGGGGCTTACAATGAGCAGTTCTTC.

This rearrangement joins TRBV19 to TRBJ2-7, with D tentatively TRBD1 (6 bases). CDR3 length: 16 amino acids. Trimming shortened V by 5 bases and J by 4 bases, and 21 bases separated the two germline ends. The germline CDR1 and CDR2 sequences are LNHDA and SQIVND (reference sequence). CDR3 region: CASSPQGTDPSYEQYF. CDR3 DNA: TGTGCCAGTAGTCCCCAGGGGACGGACCCGTCTTACGAGCAGTACTTC.

This clone has a handful of counts. The J gene is TRBJ1-6, the V gene TRBV28; D is unresolved. Germline lookup yields CDR1 MDHEN and CDR2 SYDVKM. This CDR3 spans 18 amino acids. V was shortened by 5 bases and J by 4 bases, with 21 bases between the two germline ends. The CDR3 nucleotides are TGTGCCAGCAGTCCCAAGGGTCGGATGCCAGCTTATAATTCACCCCTCCACTTT. Its protein is CASSPKGRMPAYNSPLHF.

The CDR3, as DNA: TGTGCCAGCAGCCCTTTTAGCCGGGAGCAGTTCTTC. Its protein is CASSPFSREQFF. V and J are TRBV9 and TRBJ2-1; D not certain. Trimming removed 4 bases at V and 10 bases at J, with 12 bases between. The CDR3 loop spans 12 amino acids. Germline loops: CDR1 SGDLS, CDR2 YYNGEE. Combining the CDR3 with reference TRBV9 and TRBJ2-1 gives the whole variable domain DSGVTQTPKHLITATGQRVTLRCSPRSGDLSVYWYQQSLDQGLQFLIQYYNGEERAKGNILERFSAQQFPDLHSELNLSSLELGDSALYFCASSPFSREQFFGPGTRLTVL.

This clone rates as large (0.1 to 1%). The chain carries TRBV6-8 and TRBJ2-5, with 8 bases matching TRBD2. The CDR3 has 15 residues. V shed 8 bases, J shed 5 bases, and the junction held 13 bases outside the gene matches. CDR1 and CDR2 (germline): MNHGY, SAAAGT. The CDR3 DNA reads TGTGCCAGCCACAGGGCTAGCGGGTCGACGGAGACCCAGTACTTC. This translates into CASHRASGSTETQYF.